The present TCR beta chain was sequenced within a study of regulatory T cells in long-lasting Graves disease. Findings and caveats of the study: Persistent disease showed a preference for TRBV28, TRBJ1-2 and TRBJ2-5.

Arm-PCR with iRepertoire HTBI primers amplified the CDR3 regions for these TCR beta libraries. TCRdb reprocessed the multiplex PCR reads with MiXCR, giving one entry per CDR3 protein. The data show over 350,000 distinct CDR3 sequences, around 13% seen once. Time point in this sample: newly diagnosed GD, antithyroid drugs for less than 3 months. PBMCs were the source of the RNA used for TCR sequencing. The CDR3 is 14 amino acids. CDR1 MNHNS and CDR2 SASEGT come from the germline V gene. Trimming took off 3 bases at V and 5 bases at J, with 13 bases between the two ends. This clonotype was observed at least ten times. The target antigen is unknown. These same data were also listed under a study on T cells in Graves' hyperthyroidism and ophthalmopathy. That investigation notes: TCR CDR3 underwent first-round RT-PCR with the HTBI primer set.

Sequences were derived from peripheral blood mononuclear cells (PBMCs), sampled at new diagnosis, from a patient treated with antithyroid drugs. This TCR derives from a woman in her forties or fifties with Graves disease. This chain connects TRBV6-1 to TRBJ1-1; TRBD1 is a possible D gene (5 bases). In DNA form, the CDR3 reads TGTGCCAGCAGTGAGCAGGGAGTGTGGACTGAAGCTTTCTTT. Protein product: CASSEQGVWTEAFF.